This entry is about one TCR beta chain. Profiled with immunoSEQ multiplex PCR; TCRdb holds only in-frame clones, not every one. The table shows 300,000 to 400,000 clones, with roughly 90% occurring only once. Treatment reported: around 19 received Ad26.COV2.S at low or high dose, single or two shots; about 5 received placebo; per-sample allocation not given. The study sampled participants on day 63 after the first vaccine or placebo injection. The sample is drawn from a study of Ad26.COV2.S vaccination and SARS-CoV-2 variants. This clonotype was obtained from a person between 18 and 60 years old who received the Ad26.COV2.S COVID-19 vaccine or a placebo. Sample: peripheral blood, taken in a trial of Ad26.COV2.S vaccine versus placebo.

The CDR3 loop is CASSKRRAYSNQPQHF. Here the CDR3 DNA reads TGTGCCAGCAGCAAGAGGAGGGCGTATAGCAATCAGCCCCAGCATTTT. The rearrangement links TRBV21-1 to TRBJ1-5. TRBV21-1 corresponds to a pseudogene. The CDR3 extends over 16 amino acids.